The T cell receptor beta chain under discussion was sequenced for a study of low-dose radiotherapy and immunotherapy resistance in tumors. Study details: The 200 mg/m2 dose of intravenous cyclophosphamide was given every two weeks, one day before radiation and immunotherapy. Patients' oral aspirin dose was 300 mg daily across four cycles from cycle 1 day 1.

TRAV- and TRBV-specific primers, spanning alpha and beta chains, primed first-strand cDNA. Over around 19 PCR cycles, TCRs were amplified from a constant-region primer and V-primer adapter. TCRdb reprocessed the reads via MiXCR and lists one record per CDR3 protein. This table holds about 60,000 distinct CDR3 sequences, approximately 25% found once. Specified time point: before trial treatment. The V end was cut by 5 bases, the J end by 7 bases, with 12 bases between. The CDR3 length is 14 residues. Per the germline V gene, CDR1 is MNHEY and CDR2 is SMNVEV (reference sequence). Many counts were recorded for this clonotype.

The chain recombines TRBV27 with TRBJ1-6; tentative D call: TRBD1 (5 bases). This receptor was identified in a male donor with prostate cancer. The sample in question was PBMCs, obtained before treatment. The CDR3 sequence is CASSPQGDNSPLHF. CDR3 in DNA: TGTGCCAGCAGTCCGCAGGGCGACAATTCACCCCTCCACTTT.